Sequencing of this T cell receptor beta chain was carried out in a study of technical replicates of blood from a handful of donors. This clone has only one observation. The method was immunoSEQ multiplex PCR; TCRdb's version includes in-frame clones alone and lacks a portion of them. Of roughly 14,000 clones in the sample, 84% were seen once. The CDR3 is made up of 13 amino acids. Per the germline V gene, CDR1 is SNHLY and CDR2 is FYNNEI. V lost 6 bases to trimming and J lost 12 bases; unmatched junction nucleotides: 9. This receptor was obtained from a human donor in good health. This chain uses TRBV2 with TRBJ2-1; TRBD1 matches 9 bases. Sequencing used PBMCs. The CDR3 is CASRYGTGYGQFF. As DNA, the CDR3 is TGTGCCAGCAGATACGGGACAGGGTACGGGCAGTTCTTC.